The T cell receptor (beta chain) under discussion was sequenced for a study of T-cell reconstitution after alpha-beta-depleted transplantation in children. General observations from the study: The authors attributed T-cell counts and diversity one year after transplant mostly to newly produced T cells. The origin of alpha-beta T cells about two months after transplant was reportedly several hundred expanded graft clones.

TCRbeta library construction was performed incorporating unique molecular identifiers. TCRdb ran MiXCR on the PCR reads and lists one entry per CDR3 protein. Of 44,000 or so distinct CDR3 sequences listed, about 9.3% are singletons. This CDR3 comprises 13 residues. Trimming pared 4 bases from V and 8 bases from J, leaving 12 bases between. From germline, CDR1 is SGHTA and CDR2 FQGNSA. This clonotype was seen ten or more times. Its antigen is not identified. The receptor was derived from a male patient aged 2-15 years who had a stem cell transplant for chronic granulomatous disease, so the T cells may come from the graft donor. The rearrangement uses TRBV7-2 and TRBJ2-1, with D tentatively TRBD1 (5 bases). The sample consisted of PBMCs, mostly from graft donor cells, taken 60 days after TCRalphabeta/CD19-depleted stem cell transplant. The DNA for the CDR3 is TGTGCCAGCAGCTCTCAAAGGGGCCATGAGCAGTTCTTC. Its translation is CASSSQRGHEQFF. Combining the CDR3 with reference TRBV7-2 and TRBJ2-1 gives the whole variable domain GAGVSQSPSNKVTEKGKDVELRCDPISGHTALYWYRQSLGQGLEFLIYFQGNSAPDKSGLPSDRFSAERTGGSVSTLTIQRTQQEDSAVYLCASSSQRGHEQFFGPGTRLTVL.